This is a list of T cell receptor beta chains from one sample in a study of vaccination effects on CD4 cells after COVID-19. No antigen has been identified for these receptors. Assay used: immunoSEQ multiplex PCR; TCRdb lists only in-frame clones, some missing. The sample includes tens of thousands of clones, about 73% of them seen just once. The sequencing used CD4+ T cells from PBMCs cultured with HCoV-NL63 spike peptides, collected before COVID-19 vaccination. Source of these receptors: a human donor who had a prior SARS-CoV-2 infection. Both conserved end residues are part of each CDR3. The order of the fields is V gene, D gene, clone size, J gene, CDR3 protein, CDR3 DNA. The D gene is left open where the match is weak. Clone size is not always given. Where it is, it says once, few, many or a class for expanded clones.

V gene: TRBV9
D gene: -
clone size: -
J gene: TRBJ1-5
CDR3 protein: CASSVGGGGNQPQHF
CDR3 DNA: TGTGCCAGCAGCGTAGGCGGGGGGGGCAATCAGCCCCAGCATTTT

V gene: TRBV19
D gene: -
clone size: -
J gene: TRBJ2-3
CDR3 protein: CASSPLVASAPDTQYF
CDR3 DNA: TGTGCCAGTAGCCCCCTGGTAGCCTCTGCCCCAGATACGCAGTATTTT

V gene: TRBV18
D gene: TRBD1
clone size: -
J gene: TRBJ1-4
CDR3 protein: CASSYGQGWNEKLFF
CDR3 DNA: TGTGCCAGCTCATACGGACAGGGGTGGAATGAAAAACTGTTTTTT

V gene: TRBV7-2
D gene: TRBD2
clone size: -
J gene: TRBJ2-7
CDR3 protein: CASSHGTRGYEQYF
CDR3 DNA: TGTGCCAGCAGCCATGGGACTAGAGGGTACGAGCAGTACTTC

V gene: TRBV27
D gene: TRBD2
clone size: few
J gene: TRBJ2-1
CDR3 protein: CASSLGLAGAYNEQFF
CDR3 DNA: TGTGCCAGCAGTTTAGGACTAGCGGGGGCGTACAATGAGCAGTTCTTC

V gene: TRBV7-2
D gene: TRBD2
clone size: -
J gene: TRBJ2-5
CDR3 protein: CASSFGVAGKETQYF
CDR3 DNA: TGTGCCAGCAGCTTCGGGGTAGCGGGAAAAGAGACCCAGTACTTC

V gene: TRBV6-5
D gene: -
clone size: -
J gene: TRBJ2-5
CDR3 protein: CASSYFYGAETQYF
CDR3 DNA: TGTGCCAGCAGTTACTTTTATGGTGCAGAGACCCAGTACTTC

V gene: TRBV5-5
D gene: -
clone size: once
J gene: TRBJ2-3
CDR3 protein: CASSSRTDTQYF
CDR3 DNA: TGTGCCAGCAGCTCGCGGACAGATACGCAGTATTTT

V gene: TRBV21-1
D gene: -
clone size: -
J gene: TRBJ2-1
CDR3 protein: CASSKDGTVSKENNEQFF
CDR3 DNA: TGTGCCAGCAGCAAAGATGGGACAGTGTCTAAAGAGAACAATGAGCAGTTCTTC

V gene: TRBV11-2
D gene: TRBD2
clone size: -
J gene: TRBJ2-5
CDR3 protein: CASSLGVGGGVGETQYF
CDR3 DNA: TGTGCCAGCAGCTTAGGCGTGGGCGGGGGGGTCGGGGAGACCCAGTACTTC

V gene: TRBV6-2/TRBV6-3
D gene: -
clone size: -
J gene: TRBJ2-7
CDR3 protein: CASSYFIGVNDYEQYF
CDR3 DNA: TGTGCCAGCAGTTACTTTATCGGGGTAAACGACTACGAGCAGTACTTC

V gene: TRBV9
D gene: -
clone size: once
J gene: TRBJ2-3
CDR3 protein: CASSGKGTPRTDTQYF
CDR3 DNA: TGTGCCAGCAGCGGCAAAGGGACTCCTCGCACAGATACGCAGTATTTT

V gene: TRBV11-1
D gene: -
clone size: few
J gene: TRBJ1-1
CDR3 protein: CASSLRHLGAEAFF
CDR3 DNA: TGTGCCAGCAGCTTAAGACACTTGGGTGCTGAAGCTTTCTTT

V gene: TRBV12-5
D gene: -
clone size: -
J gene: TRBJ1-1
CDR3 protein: CASGPPTGPNTEAFF
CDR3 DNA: TGTGCTAGTGGACCCCCAACAGGACCCAACACTGAGGCTTTCTTT

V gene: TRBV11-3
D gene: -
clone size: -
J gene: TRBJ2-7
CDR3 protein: CASSLGQSSYEQYF
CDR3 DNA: TGTGCCAGCAGCTTAGGACAGAGCTCCTACGAGCAGTACTTC

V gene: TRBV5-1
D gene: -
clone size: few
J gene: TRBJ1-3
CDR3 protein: CASSQDISGNTIYF
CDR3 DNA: TGCGCCAGCAGCCAGGACATCTCTGGAAACACCATATATTTT

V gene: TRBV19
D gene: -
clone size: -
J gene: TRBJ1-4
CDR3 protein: CASSLMGATNEKLFF
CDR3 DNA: TGTGCCAGTAGCCTCATGGGTGCAACTAATGAAAAACTGTTTTTT

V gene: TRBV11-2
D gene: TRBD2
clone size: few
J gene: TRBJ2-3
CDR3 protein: CASSRGLAGGHTDTQYF
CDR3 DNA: TGTGCCAGCAGCCGGGGACTAGCGGGGGGACACACAGATACGCAGTATTTT

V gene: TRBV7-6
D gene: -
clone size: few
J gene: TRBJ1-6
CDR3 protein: CASSLGVRGDVNSPLHF
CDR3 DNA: TGTGCCAGCAGCTTAGGAGTTCGCGGGGACGTTAATTCACCCCTCCACTTT

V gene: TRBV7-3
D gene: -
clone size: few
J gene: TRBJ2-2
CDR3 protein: CASSLRGGANTGELFF
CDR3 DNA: TGTGCCAGCAGCTTAAGAGGGGGGGCGAACACCGGGGAGCTGTTTTTT

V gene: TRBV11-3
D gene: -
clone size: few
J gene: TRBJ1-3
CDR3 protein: CASSLDPGNTIYF
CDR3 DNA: TGTGCCAGCAGCTTAGATCCTGGAAACACCATATATTTT

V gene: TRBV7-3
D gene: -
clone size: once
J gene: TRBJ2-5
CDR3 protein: CASSLSLGETQYF
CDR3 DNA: TGTGCCAGCAGCTTAAGTCTAGGAGAGACCCAGTACTTC

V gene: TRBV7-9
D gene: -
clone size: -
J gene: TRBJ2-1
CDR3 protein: CASTSYQGGGIYNEQFF
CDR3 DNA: TGTGCCAGCACCTCTTATCAGGGCGGGGGCATATACAATGAGCAGTTCTTC

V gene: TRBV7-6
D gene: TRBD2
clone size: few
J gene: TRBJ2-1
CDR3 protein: CASSLAASGDNEQFF
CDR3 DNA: TGTGCCAGCAGCTTAGCGGCTAGCGGGGACAATGAGCAGTTCTTC

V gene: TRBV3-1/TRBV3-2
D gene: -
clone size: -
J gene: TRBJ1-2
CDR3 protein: CASSQGGGWGYGYTF
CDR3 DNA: TGTGCCAGCAGCCAAGGGGGCGGCTGGGGCTATGGCTACACCTTC

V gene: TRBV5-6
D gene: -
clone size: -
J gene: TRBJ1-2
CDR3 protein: CASSVLSLGYTF
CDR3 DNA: TGTGCCAGCAGCGTTTTATCCTTAGGCTACACCTTC

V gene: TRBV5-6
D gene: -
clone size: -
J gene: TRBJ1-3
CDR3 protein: CASSTDPRFSGNTIYF
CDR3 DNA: TGTGCCAGCTCCACAGATCCCAGATTCTCTGGAAACACCATATATTTT

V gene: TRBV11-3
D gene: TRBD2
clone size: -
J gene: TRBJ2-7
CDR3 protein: CASSQTSGTYEQYF
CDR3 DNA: TGTGCCAGCAGCCAAACTAGCGGAACCTACGAGCAGTACTTC

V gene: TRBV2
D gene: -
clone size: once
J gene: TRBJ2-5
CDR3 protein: CASRPLARIQETQYF
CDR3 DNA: TGTGCCAGCAGACCCCTTGCGCGCATTCAAGAGACCCAGTACTTC

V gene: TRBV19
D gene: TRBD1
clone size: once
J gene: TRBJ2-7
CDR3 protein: CASSRDRNYEQYF
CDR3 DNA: TGTGCCAGTAGTAGGGACAGGAACTACGAGCAGTACTTC

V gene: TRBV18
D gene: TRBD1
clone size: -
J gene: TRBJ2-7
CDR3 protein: CASSPGTGREEQYF
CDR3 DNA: TGTGCCAGCTCTCCAGGGACAGGGCGGGAAGAGCAGTACTTC

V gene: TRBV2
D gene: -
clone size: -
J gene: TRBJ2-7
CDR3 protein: CASSDLGGAEQYF
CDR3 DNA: TGTGCCAGCAGTGACCTCGGAGGGGCCGAGCAGTACTTC

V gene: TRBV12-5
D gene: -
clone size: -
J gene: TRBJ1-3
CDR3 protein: CASGLPRGGVGNTIYF
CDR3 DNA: TGTGCTAGTGGTTTGCCCAGAGGAGGGGTCGGAAACACCATATATTTT

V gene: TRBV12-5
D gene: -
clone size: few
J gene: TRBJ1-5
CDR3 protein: CASGLVRRQPQHF
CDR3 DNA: TGTGCTAGTGGTTTGGTAAGGAGGCAGCCCCAGCATTTT

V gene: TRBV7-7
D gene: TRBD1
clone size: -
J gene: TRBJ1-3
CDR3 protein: CASSRSTGVGNTIYF
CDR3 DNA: TGTGCTAGCAGCCGAAGTACAGGGGTCGGAAACACCATATATTTT